The 9 T cell receptor beta chains listed next were all sequenced from one sample in a study of blood T cells in healthy people across ages (dated by TCRdb to the mid-2010s). The library was generated by 5' RACE. Sequencing instrument: Illumina HiSeq 2500. A second roughly 6 to 11 cycle PCR used a sample-barcoded 5' primer and a J-beta primer mix. Using fastp at Q25 and MiXCR, TCRdb reprocessed the public reads and kept productive beta chains. Records with the same CDR3 protein are collapsed into one entry carrying the most frequent genes and DNA. The sample yields about 680,000 distinct CDR3 sequences; about half were counted once. Roughly 30% of the sample belongs to the ten largest clones. Sequenced: blood. The receptor source for this set is a woman in her sixties or seventies in good health.

The rearrangement uses TRBV20-1 and TRBJ2-4; D is perhaps TRBD1 or TRBD2 (7 bases each). The V gene lost 7 bases and the J gene lost 0 bases, with 16 bases spanning the gap. From germline, CDR1 is DFQATT and CDR2 SNEGSKA (reference sequence). The CDR3 is made up of 15 amino acids. Written as DNA, the CDR3 is TGCAGTGTGGGGAGGGACAGCCTAGCCAAAAACATTCAGTACTTC. Translating gives CSVGRDSLAKNIQYF.

About this clonotype: The junction differs from germline at one of its ends, possibly a read error. This chain joins TRBV29-1 and TRBJ2-1, with D possibly TRBD2 on 5 matching bases. This CDR3 region has 15 residues. CDR1 and CDR2 (germline): SQVTM, ANQGSEA. CDR3 sequence (DNA): TGCGGCGTTGAAGAGGGAAGGTACTCCTACAATGAGCAGTTCTTC. It encodes CGVEEGRYSYNEQFF.

The chain combines TRBV20-1 with TRBJ2-2; D not resolved. Trimming cost V 3 bases and J 4 bases, with 6 bases left between them. This CDR3 region has 12 residues. Germline V gene lookup returns CDR1 DFQATT and CDR2 SNEGSKA (reference sequence). The CDR3 region has the DNA TGCAGTGCTAGGTGGTCCACCGGGGAGCTGTTTTTT. Amino acids: CSARWSTGELFF.

This clonotype turned up a few times. The chain links TRBV3-1 to TRBJ1-1; D call uncertain. Trimming shortened V by 3 bases and J by 3 bases, and 11 bases separated the two germline ends. Germline V gene lookup returns CDR1 LGHDT and CDR2 YNNKEL (reference sequence). This CDR3 region has 14 residues. Here the CDR3 reads CASSQVRSDTEAFF. In DNA, the CDR3 is TGTGCCAGCAGCCAGGTGCGGTCGGACACTGAAGCTTTCTTT.

The CDR3 DNA reads as TGCAGTGCTAGGCCTCGACAGGGTCAAGAGACCCAGTACTTC. As protein: CSARPRQGQETQYF. V and J are TRBV20-1 and TRBJ2-5; 7 bases map to TRBD1. V lost 3 bases to trimming and J lost 2 bases; unmatched junction nucleotides: 6. CDR3 length: 14 amino acids. Per the germline V gene, CDR1 is DFQATT and CDR2 is SNEGSKA (reference sequence).

The CDR3 DNA reads TGTGCCAGCAGCTTAGGGGGGGGACTAGGCCAAGAGACCCAGTACTTC. It specifies CASSLGGGLGQETQYF. The chain carries TRBV7-2 and TRBJ2-5, with 8 nucleotides matching TRBD2. The germline gives CDR1 SGHTA, CDR2 FQGNSA. This CDR3 has 16 residues. J was trimmed by 1 base and V by 1 base; bases with no gene match: 5.

The sample holds a few counts of this clonotype. The V call is TRBV18, the J call TRBJ1-1; a weak D match, TRBD1 (6 bases). The CDR3 covers 14 residues. Germline V gene sequence: CDR1 KGHSH, CDR2 LQKENI. V was trimmed by 1 base and J by 7 bases, leaving 13 bases between them. CDR3 region: CASSPLTGIDEAFF. CDR3 in DNA: TGTGCCAGCTCACCACTAACAGGGATTGATGAAGCTTTCTTT.

The gene calls are TRBV7-2 and TRBJ2-7; possible D gene TRBD1, 5 bases. Looked up from germline, CDR1 is SGHTA and CDR2 is FQGNSA. The CDR3 contains 14 residues. V was shortened by 0 bases and J by 1 base, with 7 bases between the two germline ends. CDR3 amino acids: CASSLAGQSYEQYF. CDR3 sequence (DNA): TGTGCCAGCAGCTTAGCGGGGCAGTCCTACGAGCAGTACTTC.

In its sample, this clonotype was seen a few times. In nucleotides, the CDR3 is TGTGCCAGCAGCCAGACTAGGAGGGCAGATACGCAGTATTTT. It translates to CASSQTRRADTQYF. V and J are TRBV11-2 and TRBJ2-3; D may be TRBD2 (6 bases). Germline CDR1 reads SGHAT; CDR2 reads FQNNGV. V was cut by 5 bases and J by 4 bases, with 13 bases left in between. The CDR3 totals 14 residues.